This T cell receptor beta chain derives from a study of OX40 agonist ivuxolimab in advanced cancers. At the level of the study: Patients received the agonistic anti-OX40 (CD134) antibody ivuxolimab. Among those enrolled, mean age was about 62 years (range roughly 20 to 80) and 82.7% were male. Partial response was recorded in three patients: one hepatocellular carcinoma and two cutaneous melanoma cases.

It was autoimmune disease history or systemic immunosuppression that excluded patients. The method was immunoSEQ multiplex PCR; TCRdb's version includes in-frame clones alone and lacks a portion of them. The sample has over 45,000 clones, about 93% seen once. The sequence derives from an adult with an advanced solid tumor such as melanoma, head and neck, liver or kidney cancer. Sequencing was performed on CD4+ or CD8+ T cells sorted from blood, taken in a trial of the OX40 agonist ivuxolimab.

CDR3 sequence reads: CASSLGGADEQYF. DNA of the CDR3: TGTGCCAGCAGCTTAGGCGGCGCGGACGAGCAGTACTTC. The chain joins TRBV13 to TRBJ2-7, with D uncertain. Germline-derived CDR1 and CDR2 are PRHDT and FYEKMQ (reference sequence). The CDR3 length is 13 residues. Between the trimmed V and J ends, which lost 0 bases and 5 bases, there was a span of 8 bases.